This T cell receptor (beta chain) came from a study of identical twins. Overall study findings and caveats: The conclusions drew on cross-sectional statistical analysis instead of tracking the same donors. Models underestimated out-of-frame TCR alpha sharing in monozygotic twins.

With respect to this clonotype: The antigen is unknown.

Template switching added a universal primer site; cDNA carried unique molecular identifiers. TCRdb re-derived calls from the 5' RACE reads in MiXCR, one entry per CDR3 protein. The sample holds around 490,000 distinct CDR3 sequences; approximately 20% are singletons and the top ten take approximately 0.52%. This CDR3 is built from 12 residues. Germline V gives CDR1 SGHDN, CDR2 FVKESK. Deletions cut 2 bases from V and 3 bases from J, with 1 base between. These same records also appear under a second study, on yellow fever vaccine responses in identical twins.

The chain links TRBV14 to TRBJ2-2; D remains unclear. Sequenced: CD4+ T cells sorted from blood. The sequence was obtained from a woman under 30 in good health. The CDR3 DNA follows: TGTGCCAGCAGCCAATACACCGGGGAGCTGTTTTTT. It translates to CASSQYTGELFF.